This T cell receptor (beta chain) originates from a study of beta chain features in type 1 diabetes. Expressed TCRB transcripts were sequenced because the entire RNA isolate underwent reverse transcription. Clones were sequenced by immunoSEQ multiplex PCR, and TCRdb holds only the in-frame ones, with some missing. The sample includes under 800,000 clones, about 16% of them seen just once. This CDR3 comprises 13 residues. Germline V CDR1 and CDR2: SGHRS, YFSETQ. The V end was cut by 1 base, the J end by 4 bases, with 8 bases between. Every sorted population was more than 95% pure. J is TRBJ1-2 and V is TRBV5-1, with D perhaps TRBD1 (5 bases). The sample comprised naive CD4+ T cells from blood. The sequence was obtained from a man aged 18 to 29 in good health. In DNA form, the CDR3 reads TGCGCCAGCAGCTTGACGGGGCTCTATGGCTACACCTTC. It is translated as CASSLTGLYGYTF. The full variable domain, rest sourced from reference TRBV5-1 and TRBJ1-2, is KAGVTQTPRYLIKTRGQQVTLSCSPISGHRSVSWYQQTPGQGLQFLFEYFSETQRNKGNFPGRFSGRQFSNSRSEMNVSTLELGDSALYLCASSLTGLYGYTFGSGTRLTVV.